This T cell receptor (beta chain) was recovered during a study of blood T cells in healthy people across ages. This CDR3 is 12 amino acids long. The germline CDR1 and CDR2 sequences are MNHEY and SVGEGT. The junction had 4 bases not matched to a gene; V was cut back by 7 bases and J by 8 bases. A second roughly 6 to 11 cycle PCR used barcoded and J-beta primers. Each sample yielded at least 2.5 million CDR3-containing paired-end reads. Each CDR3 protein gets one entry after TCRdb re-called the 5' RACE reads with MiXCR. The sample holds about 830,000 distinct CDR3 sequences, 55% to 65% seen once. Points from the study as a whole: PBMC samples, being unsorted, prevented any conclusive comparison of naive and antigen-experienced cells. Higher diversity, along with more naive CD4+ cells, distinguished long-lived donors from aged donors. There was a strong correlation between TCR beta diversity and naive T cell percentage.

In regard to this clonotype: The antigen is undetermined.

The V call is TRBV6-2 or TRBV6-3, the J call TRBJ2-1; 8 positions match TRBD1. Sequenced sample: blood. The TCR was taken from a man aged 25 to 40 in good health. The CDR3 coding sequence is TGTGCCAGCATAGACAGGGGCCATGAGCAGTTCTTC. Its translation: CASIDRGHEQFF.